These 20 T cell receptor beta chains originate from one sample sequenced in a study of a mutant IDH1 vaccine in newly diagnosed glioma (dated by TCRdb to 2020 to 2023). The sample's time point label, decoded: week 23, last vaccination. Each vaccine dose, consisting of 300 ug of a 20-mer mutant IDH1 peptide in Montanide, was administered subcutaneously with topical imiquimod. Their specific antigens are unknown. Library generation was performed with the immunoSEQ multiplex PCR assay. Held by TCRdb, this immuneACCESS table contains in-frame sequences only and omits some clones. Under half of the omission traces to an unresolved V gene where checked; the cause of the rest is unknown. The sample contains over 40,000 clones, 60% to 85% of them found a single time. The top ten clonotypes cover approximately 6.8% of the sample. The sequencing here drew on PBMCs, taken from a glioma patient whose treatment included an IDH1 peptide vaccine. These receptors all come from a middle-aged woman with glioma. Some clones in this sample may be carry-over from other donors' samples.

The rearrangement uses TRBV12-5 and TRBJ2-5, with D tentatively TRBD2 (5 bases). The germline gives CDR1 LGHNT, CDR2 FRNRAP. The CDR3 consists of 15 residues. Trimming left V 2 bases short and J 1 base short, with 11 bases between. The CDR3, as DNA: TGTGCTAGTGGTTTGTACGGGGAGCCCCAAGAGACCCAGTACTTC. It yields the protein CASGLYGEPQETQYF.

The CDR3 reads CASSRGGSQPQHF. Written as DNA, the CDR3 is TGTGCCAGCAGCCGAGGGGGATCTCAGCCCCAGCATTTT. The chain carries TRBV7-2 and TRBJ1-5, with D tentatively TRBD1 (6 bases). CDR1 and CDR2 from the germline V gene are SGHTA and FQGNSA. The CDR3 runs to 13 residues. Deletions cut 5 bases from V and 6 bases from J, with 11 bases between.

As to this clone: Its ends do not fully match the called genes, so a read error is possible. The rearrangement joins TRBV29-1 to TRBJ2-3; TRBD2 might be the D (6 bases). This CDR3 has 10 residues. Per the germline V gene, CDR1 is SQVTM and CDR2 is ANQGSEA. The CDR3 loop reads CSVGLGGVLF. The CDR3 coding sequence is TGCAGCGTTGGGCTAGGCGGGGTCCTTTTT.

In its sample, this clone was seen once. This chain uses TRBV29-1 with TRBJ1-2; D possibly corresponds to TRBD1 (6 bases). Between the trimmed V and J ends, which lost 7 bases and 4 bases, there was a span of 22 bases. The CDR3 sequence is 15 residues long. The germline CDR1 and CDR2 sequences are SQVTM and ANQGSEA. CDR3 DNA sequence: TGCAGCGCTCCACGGGGACACCCACCCCTCTATGGCTACACCTTC. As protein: CSAPRGHPPLYGYTF.

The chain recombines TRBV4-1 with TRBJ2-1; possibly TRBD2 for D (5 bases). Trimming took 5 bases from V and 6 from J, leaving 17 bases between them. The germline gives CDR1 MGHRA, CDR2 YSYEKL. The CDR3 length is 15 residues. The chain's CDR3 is CASSYGILGSNEQFF. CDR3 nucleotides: TGCGCCAGCAGCTACGGAATACTAGGTAGCAATGAGCAGTTCTTC.

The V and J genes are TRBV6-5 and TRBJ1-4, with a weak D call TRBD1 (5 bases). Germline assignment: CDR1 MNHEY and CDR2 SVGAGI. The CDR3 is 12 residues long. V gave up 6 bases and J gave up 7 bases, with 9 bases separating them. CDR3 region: CASSRQGEKLFF. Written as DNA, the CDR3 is TGTGCCAGCAGCCGCCAGGGTGAAAAACTGTTTTTT.

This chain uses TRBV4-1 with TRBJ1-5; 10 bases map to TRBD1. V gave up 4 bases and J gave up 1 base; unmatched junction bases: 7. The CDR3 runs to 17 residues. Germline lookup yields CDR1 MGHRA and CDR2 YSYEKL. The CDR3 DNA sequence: TGCGCCAGCAGCCCGGGACAGGGGAAAAAGAGCAATCAGCCCCAGCATTTT. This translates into CASSPGQGKKSNQPQHF.

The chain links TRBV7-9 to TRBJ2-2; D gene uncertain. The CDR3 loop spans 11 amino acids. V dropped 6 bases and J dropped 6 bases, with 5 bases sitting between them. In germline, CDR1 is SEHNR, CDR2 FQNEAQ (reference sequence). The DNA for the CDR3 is TGTGCCAGCAGTTTTCCCGGGGAGCTGTTTTTT. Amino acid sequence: CASSFPGELFF.

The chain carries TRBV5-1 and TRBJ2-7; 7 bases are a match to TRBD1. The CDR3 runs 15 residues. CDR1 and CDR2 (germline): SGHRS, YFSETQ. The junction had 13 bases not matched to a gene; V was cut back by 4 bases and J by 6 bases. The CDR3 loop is CASSQSGQRILEQYF. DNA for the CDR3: TGCGCCAGCAGCCAATCGGGACAGCGAATTCTCGAGCAGTACTTC.

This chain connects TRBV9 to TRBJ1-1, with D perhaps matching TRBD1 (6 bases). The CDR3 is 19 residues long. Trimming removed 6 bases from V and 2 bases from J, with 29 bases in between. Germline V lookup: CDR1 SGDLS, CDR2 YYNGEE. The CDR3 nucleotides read TGTGCCAGCACCAACATAGCGGGGCCAGGGGCTTCTAAAAACACTGAAGCTTTCTTT. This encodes CASTNIAGPGASKNTEAFF.

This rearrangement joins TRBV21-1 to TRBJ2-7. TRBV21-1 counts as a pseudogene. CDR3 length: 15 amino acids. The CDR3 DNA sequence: TGTGCCAGCAGCAAAGGTGCCCCTGCAAACTACGAGCAGTACTTC. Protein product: CASSKGAPANYEQYF.

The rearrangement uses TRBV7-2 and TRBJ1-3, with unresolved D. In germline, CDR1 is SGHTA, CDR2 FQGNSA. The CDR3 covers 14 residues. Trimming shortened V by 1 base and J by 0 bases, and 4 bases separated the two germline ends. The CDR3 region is CASSLDSSGNTIYF. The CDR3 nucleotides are TGTGCCAGCAGCTTAGACAGCTCTGGAAACACCATATATTTT.

CDR3 sequence: CASSLLGGSEETQYF. Written as DNA, the CDR3 is TGTGCCAGCAGTTTACTCGGGGGCTCGGAAGAGACCCAGTACTTC. The chain links TRBV27 to TRBJ2-5; D may correspond to TRBD1 or TRBD2 (6 bases each). CDR3 size: 15 residues. Per germline, CDR1 MNHEY and CDR2 SMNVEV (reference sequence). V was pared by 2 bases and J by 3 bases, with 13 bases between.

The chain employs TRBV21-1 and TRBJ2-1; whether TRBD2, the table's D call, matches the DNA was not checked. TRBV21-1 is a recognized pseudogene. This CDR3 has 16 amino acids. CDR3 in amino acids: CASSTGLAGDDNEQFF. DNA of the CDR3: TGTGCCAGCAGCACCGGTCTAGCGGGAGACGATAATGAGCAGTTCTTC.

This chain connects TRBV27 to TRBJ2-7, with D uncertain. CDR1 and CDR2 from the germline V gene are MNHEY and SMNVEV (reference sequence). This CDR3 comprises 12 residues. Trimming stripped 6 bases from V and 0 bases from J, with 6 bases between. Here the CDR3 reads CASRSSSYEQYF. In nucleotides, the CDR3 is TGTGCCAGCAGGTCAAGCTCCTACGAGCAGTACTTC.

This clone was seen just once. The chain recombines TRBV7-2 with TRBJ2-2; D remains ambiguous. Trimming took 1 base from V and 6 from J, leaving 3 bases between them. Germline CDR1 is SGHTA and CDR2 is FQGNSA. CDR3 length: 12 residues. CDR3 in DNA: TGTGCCAGCAGCTTAGGGCCCGGGGAGCTGTTTTTT. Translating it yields CASSLGPGELFF.

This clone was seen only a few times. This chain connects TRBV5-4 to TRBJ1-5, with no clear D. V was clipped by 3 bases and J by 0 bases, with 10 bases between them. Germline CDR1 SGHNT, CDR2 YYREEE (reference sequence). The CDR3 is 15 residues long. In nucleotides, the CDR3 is TGTGCCAGCAGCTCAGACGGAAATAGCAATCAGCCCCAGCATTTT. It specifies CASSSDGNSNQPQHF.

The CDR3 DNA reads TGCAGCGTTCGCCCACCAGGGAGCTCCTACGAGCAGTACTTC. Its protein is CSVRPPGSSYEQYF. V is TRBV29-1 and J is TRBJ2-7, with D perhaps being TRBD1 or TRBD2 (5 bases each). Between the trimmed V and J ends, which lost 5 bases and 0 bases, there was a span of 14 bases. The CDR3 is 14 residues long. CDR1 is SQVTM and CDR2 is ANQGSEA in the germline V gene.

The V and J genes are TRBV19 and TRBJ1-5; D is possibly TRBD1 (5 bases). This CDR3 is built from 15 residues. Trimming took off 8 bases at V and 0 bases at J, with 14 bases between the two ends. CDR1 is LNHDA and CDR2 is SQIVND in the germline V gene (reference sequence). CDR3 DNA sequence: TGTGCCAGTTCGGGGGAGTCATATAGCAATCAGCCCCAGCATTTT. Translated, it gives CASSGESYSNQPQHF.

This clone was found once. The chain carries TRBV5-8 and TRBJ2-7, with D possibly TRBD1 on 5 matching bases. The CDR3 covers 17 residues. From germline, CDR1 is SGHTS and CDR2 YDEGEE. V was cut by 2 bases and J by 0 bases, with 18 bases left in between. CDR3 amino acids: CASSFSSRGISSYEQYF. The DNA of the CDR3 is TGTGCCAGCAGCTTCAGCAGTAGGGGTATCAGCTCCTACGAGCAGTACTTC.